This T cell receptor beta chain was identified in a study of beta chain features in type 1 diabetes. This clone was seen a handful of times. CDR1 and CDR2 from the germline V gene are SGHTA and FQGNSA. There are 14 residues in the CDR3. V was pared by 5 bases and J by 1 base, with 5 bases of the junction left unmatched. Reverse transcription of all isolated RNA meant that expressed TCRB transcripts were sequenced. Assay: immunoSEQ multiplex PCR; the TCRdb copy retains only in-frame clones and omits some. Among a few hundred thousand clones listed, 11% were seen once. Sequenced material: central memory CD4+ T cells from blood. The chain is built from TRBV7-2 and TRBJ2-7; 7 bases agree with TRBD1. This receptor was identified in a man aged 18 to 35 in good health. CDR3 coding DNA: TGTGCCAGCAGCGGGGACAGCAAATCCTACGAGCAGTACTTC. This encodes CASSGDSKSYEQYF. Drawing the rest from reference TRBV7-2 and TRBJ2-7, the complete variable domain is GAGVSQSPSNKVTEKGKDVELRCDPISGHTALYWYRQSLGQGLEFLIYFQGNSAPDKSGLPSDRFSAERTGGSVSTLTIQRTQQEDSAVYLCASSGDSKSYEQYFGPGTRLTVT.